The following is a T cell receptor (beta chain) sequence with its context. CDR3 size: 14 residues. Germline CDR1 is MNHEY and CDR2 is SMNVEV (reference sequence). With V trimmed by 4 bases and J by 10 bases, 7 bases remained unmatched. Participants spanned ages roughly 18 to 95 years and resided in about two dozen US areas. Participants reported their clinical history, and cohort assignment relied on those reports. In the source study's methods: Scientists estimated how many nucleated cells there were by amplifying reference gene primers. Generated by immunoSEQ multiplex PCR, the TCRdb table keeps only in-frame clones and is missing some. V, J and clone size reflect that table, while D and trimming were determined from the DNA. The repertoire holds about 400,000 clones, roughly 87% seen once, with 2% to 2.5% in the top ten. The data belong to a study of blood T cell repertoires in COVID-19. Study as a whole: Sample material is recorded as cDNA or gDNA derived from T cells, B-cell-depleted T cells, or PBMCs.

Sequenced material: PBMCs or T cells enriched from blood (not recorded which). This TCR was recovered from a middle-aged woman with acute COVID-19. The chain is built from TRBV27 and TRBJ1-6, with 7 bases matching TRBD1. DNA of the CDR3: TGTGCCAGCAGTTCCCCAGGGGGATACTCACCCCTCCACTTT. Its translation is CASSSPGGYSPLHF.